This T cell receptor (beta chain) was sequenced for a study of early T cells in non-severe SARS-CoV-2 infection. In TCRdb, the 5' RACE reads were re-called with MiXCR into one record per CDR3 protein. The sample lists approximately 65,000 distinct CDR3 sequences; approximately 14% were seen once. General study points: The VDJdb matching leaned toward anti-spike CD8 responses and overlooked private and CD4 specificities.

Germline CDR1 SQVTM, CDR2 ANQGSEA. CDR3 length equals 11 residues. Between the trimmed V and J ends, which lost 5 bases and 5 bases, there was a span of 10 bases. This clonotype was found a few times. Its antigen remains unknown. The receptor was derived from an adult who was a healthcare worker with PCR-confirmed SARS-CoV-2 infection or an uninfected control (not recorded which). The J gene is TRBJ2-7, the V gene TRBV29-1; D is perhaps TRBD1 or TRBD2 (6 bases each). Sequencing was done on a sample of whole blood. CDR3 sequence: CSVNREDEQYF. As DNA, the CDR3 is TGCAGCGTTAACAGGGAGGACGAGCAGTACTTC.